A selection of T cell receptor beta chains follows, all from one sample in a study of blood T cell repertoires in COVID-19. Clones were read by immunoSEQ multiplex PCR, and TCRdb kept only the in-frame ones, dropping some. Found here are some 400,000 clones, approximately 86% of them singletons; the top ten hold 3%. Specimen: peripheral blood. The receptors were gathered from a human donor in a cohort sampled during active COVID-19. Each CDR3 is given without its conserved first and last residue.

J | V | CDR3
TRBJ2-3 | TRBV10-2 | ASSEVAGYTDTQY
TRBJ1-5 | TRBV4-1 | ASSPGWTGRGQPQH
TRBJ2-1 | TRBV2 | ASSDSLAGEQF
TRBJ2-2 | TRBV6-1 | ASSETSGGIGELF
TRBJ2-1 | TRBV5-8 | ASSLNGLYNEQF
TRBJ1-2 | TRBV19 | ASSIARQYGYT
TRBJ2-2 | TRBV5-1 | ASSDRRGANTGELF
TRBJ1-2 | TRBV19 | ASRTVGGPGDYGYT
TRBJ1-6 | TRBV7-9 | ASSLGTGDFRSPLH
TRBJ2-1 | TRBV18 | ASSPGEGEQF
TRBJ2-3 | TRBV5-8 | ASSPPLRVPDTQY
TRBJ1-5 | TRBV7-2 | ASSLEIRGSQPQH
TRBJ1-4 | TRBV18 | ASSPLATVLSTNEKLF
TRBJ2-5 | TRBV7-2 | ASSLGEQETQY
TRBJ1-1 | TRBV3-1/TRBV3-2 | ASSSTVNTEAF
TRBJ2-1 | TRBV19 | ASSSPGTGYNEQF
TRBJ1-2 | TRBV29-1 | SVGTDYGYT
TRBJ1-5 | TRBV19 | ASSIEKGGGNQPQH
TRBJ2-5 | TRBV28 | ASSPPRTLSGAQY
TRBJ2-3 | TRBV5-6 | ASSTLKSTDTQY
TRBJ2-7 | TRBV9 | ASSVTLADPTYEQY
TRBJ2-7 | TRBV19 | ASSGLAGGPVYEQY
TRBJ2-7 | TRBV6-2/TRBV6-3 | ASSRSPQRGSYEQY
TRBJ1-4 | TRBV19 | ASSIGGSRTVNEKLF
TRBJ2-1 | TRBV19 | ASSTRTEFYNEQF
TRBJ2-3 | TRBV19 | ASSFRGGTGRTDTQY
TRBJ2-1 | TRBV15 | ATSRVRQSRPNNEQF
TRBJ2-1 | TRBV7-8 | ASKSGRIFSYNEQF
TRBJ1-2 | TRBV10-3 | AIRAQGSYGYT